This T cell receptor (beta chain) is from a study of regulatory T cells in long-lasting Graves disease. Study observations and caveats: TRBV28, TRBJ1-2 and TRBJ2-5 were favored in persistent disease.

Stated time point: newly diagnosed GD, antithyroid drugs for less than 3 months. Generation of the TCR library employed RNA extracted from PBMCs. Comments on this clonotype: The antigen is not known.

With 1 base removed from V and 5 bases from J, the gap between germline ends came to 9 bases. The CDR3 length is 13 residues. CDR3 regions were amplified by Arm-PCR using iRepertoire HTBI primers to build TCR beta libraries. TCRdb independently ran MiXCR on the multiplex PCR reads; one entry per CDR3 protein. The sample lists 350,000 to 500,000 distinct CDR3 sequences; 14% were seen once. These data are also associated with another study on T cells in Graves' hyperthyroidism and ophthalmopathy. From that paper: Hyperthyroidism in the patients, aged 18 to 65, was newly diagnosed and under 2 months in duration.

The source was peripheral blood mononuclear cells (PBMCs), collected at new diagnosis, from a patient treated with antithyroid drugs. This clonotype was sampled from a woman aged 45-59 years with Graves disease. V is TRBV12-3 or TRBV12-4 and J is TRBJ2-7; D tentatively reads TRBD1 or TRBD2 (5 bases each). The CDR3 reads CASSLVGDHEQYF. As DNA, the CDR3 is TGTGCCAGCAGTTTAGTGGGGGACCACGAGCAGTACTTC.